The 17 T cell receptor beta chains reported below all come from one sample, sequenced in a study of blood T cells in healthy people across ages. PCR was performed a second time for 7 to 11 cycles using a sample-barcoded 5' primer and a J-beta primer mix. TCRdb fed the 5' RACE reads into MiXCR, producing one record per CDR3 protein. The sample shows about a million distinct CDR3 sequences, roughly half of them seen only once. Sequencing was carried out using blood. The receptor source for this set is a woman aged 60 to 75 in good health.

This clonotype was detected a few times. The CDR3 here is CASSLKTGDSNYGYTF. The CDR3 nucleotides are TGTGCCAGCAGCCTCAAAACAGGGGACTCTAACTATGGCTACACCTTC. The chain has TRBV9 and TRBJ1-2, with 7 bases lining up with TRBD1. Germline assignment: CDR1 SGDLS and CDR2 YYNGEE. The CDR3 sequence is 16 residues long. Germline trimming cut 4 bases from V and 0 bases from J; bases unmatched to any gene: 9.

To note about this clonotype: A clone one base away is much larger, so this may be a read error. The chain couples TRBV2 to TRBJ2-1; TRBD1 matches at 7 bases. Germline CDR1 reads SNHLY; CDR2 reads FYNNEI. The CDR3 has 14 amino acids. V shed 7 bases and J 8 bases; nucleotides not matched to a gene: 11. In DNA, the CDR3 is TGTGCCAGCATTGACGACAGGGTTTCGTATGAGCAGTTCTTC. Translation gives CASIDDRVSYEQFF.

This clonotype was recorded at least ten times. V usage is TRBV29-1 and J usage is TRBJ2-7; TRBD2 matches at 7 bases. The CDR3 contains 12 residues. V shed 3 bases and J 3 bases; nucleotides not matched to a gene: 2. Per germline, CDR1 SQVTM and CDR2 ANQGSEA. Here the CDR3 DNA reads TGCAGCGTTGAGTCTAGCGGCTACGAGCAGTACTTC. Amino acid sequence: CSVESSGYEQYF.

The chain recombines TRBV3-1 with TRBJ1-2, with no clear D. The germline V gene has CDR1 LGHDT and CDR2 YNNKEL (reference sequence). Trimming left V 0 bases short and J 8 bases short, with 13 bases between. The CDR3 consists of 14 residues. CDR3 loop: CASSQDRGSVGYTF. As DNA, the CDR3 is TGTGCCAGCAGCCAAGATCGAGGGAGCGTAGGCTACACCTTC.

The V gene is TRBV12-3 or TRBV12-4, the J gene TRBJ2-5, with 8 positions matching TRBD1. The trim removed 4 bases at V and 2 bases at J, leaving 12 bases unmatched. The CDR3 is made up of 17 amino acids. CDR3 sequence (DNA): TGTGCCAGCAGTTGGGGGCTAACAGGGGGGCGGCAAGAGACCCAGTACTTC. It is translated as CASSWGLTGGRQETQYF.

V and J are TRBV12-3 or TRBV12-4 and TRBJ2-3; no clear D gene. The CDR3 runs to 14 residues. V lost 3 bases to trimming and J lost 6 bases, with 13 bases between them. Here the CDR3 reads CASSFESPLDTQYF. CDR3 nucleotide sequence: TGTGCCAGCAGTTTTGAGTCCCCTCTTGATACGCAGTATTTT.

This clonotype was observed a handful of times. The chain uses TRBV15 and TRBJ2-1, with 8 positions matching TRBD2. The J call may be mistaken, given a closer DNA end match to TRBJ2-7. Germline assignment: CDR1 LNHNV and CDR2 YYDKDF (reference sequence). This CDR3 has 16 amino acids. CDR3 sequence reads: CATSPWAGGSYNEQYF. CDR3 DNA sequence: TGTGCCACCAGCCCCTGGGCGGGGGGCTCCTACAATGAGCAGTACTTC.

The rearrangement joins TRBV7-2 to TRBJ2-1, with D possibly being TRBD2 (6 bases). CDR3 length equals 16 residues. V was clipped by 4 bases and J by 2 bases, with 15 bases between them. Germline V gives CDR1 SGHTA, CDR2 FQGNSA. This chain's CDR3 is CASSSRAGAPYNEQFF. As DNA, the CDR3 is TGTGCCAGCAGCTCCCGAGCGGGTGCGCCCTACAATGAGCAGTTCTTC.

This clonotype was picked up a small number of times. The CDR3 DNA is TGTGCCAGCAGTTTCGACTCCTCCGGGGAGACCCAGTACTTC. Encoded protein: CASSFDSSGETQYF. This sequence joins TRBV28 and TRBJ2-5, with unresolved D. With 3 bases removed from V and 5 bases from J, the gap between germline ends came to 13 bases. CDR1 is MDHEN and CDR2 is SYDVKM in the germline V gene. The CDR3 is 14 amino acids.

This clonotype was seen only a few times. The chain uses TRBV20-1 and TRBJ2-3, with D tentatively TRBD2 (6 bases). Germline assignment: CDR1 DFQATT and CDR2 SNEGSKA (reference sequence). V was trimmed by 0 bases and J by 1 base, leaving 11 bases between them. This CDR3 has 15 residues. CDR3 in amino acids: CSARETRSGTDTQYF. DNA for the CDR3: TGCAGTGCTAGAGAGACTAGGTCCGGCACAGATACGCAGTATTTT.

This clonotype was detected only once. The chain joins TRBV12-3 or TRBV12-4 to TRBJ2-1, with D perhaps matching TRBD2 (5 bases). Judging by the DNA end, TRBJ2-7 fits better; the J call may be wrong. This CDR3 region has 15 residues. CDR3 region: CASSFMGVSYNEQYF. CDR3 bases: TGTGCCAGCAGTTTTATGGGAGTCTCCTACAATGAGCAGTACTTC.

The chain uses TRBV2 and TRBJ2-1; 7 bases line up with TRBD2. The J segment lost 5 bases and the V segment lost 10 bases, leaving 5 bases of the junction unmatched. Germline CDR1 SNHLY, CDR2 FYNNEI. There are 12 residues in the CDR3. The CDR3 reads CATNRGDNEQFF. CDR3 nucleotides: TGTGCCACCAACCGGGGGGACAATGAGCAGTTCTTC.

The rearrangement links TRBV18 to TRBJ2-5; 10 positions match TRBD1. Germline loops: CDR1 KGHSH, CDR2 LQKENI. The CDR3 spans 15 residues. V shed 6 bases and J 6 bases; nucleotides not matched to a gene: 10. CDR3: CASSLGQGGSKTQYF. The CDR3 DNA follows: TGTGCCAGCTCCCTTGGACAGGGGGGTTCCAAGACCCAGTACTTC.

The gene calls are TRBV20-1 and TRBJ2-1, with D hard to call. The CDR3 runs to 14 residues. The germline V and J ends were trimmed by 1 base and 4 bases, with 11 bases remaining between them. Germline V gene lookup returns CDR1 DFQATT and CDR2 SNEGSKA (reference sequence). The CDR3 bases are TGCAGTGCTAGAGTACCACAGAAATACAATGAGCAGTTCTTC. It translates to CSARVPQKYNEQFF.

This chain links TRBV3-1 with TRBJ2-7, with 8 positions matching TRBD2. V trimming: 1 base; J trimming: 0 bases; junction bases outside the gene matches: 5. Germline CDR1 LGHDT, CDR2 YNNKEL (reference sequence). The CDR3 covers 16 residues. CDR3 protein: CASSQVTSGNSYEQYF. Written as DNA, the CDR3 is TGTGCCAGCAGCCAAGTTACTAGCGGCAACTCCTACGAGCAGTACTTC.

This chain joins TRBV11-1 and TRBJ2-2, with 9 bases that match TRBD2. This CDR3 has 16 amino acids. Germline trimming cut 3 bases from V and 3 bases from J; bases unmatched to any gene: 5. Germline-derived CDR1 and CDR2 are SGHAT and FQDESV (reference sequence). The CDR3 coding sequence is TGTGCCAGCAGCTTTGGCGGGAGGGCCGACACCGGGGAGCTGTTTTTT. Translating it yields CASSFGGRADTGELFF.

This clonotype was observed a handful of times. The gene calls are TRBV24-1 and TRBJ2-7, with TRBD1 as a possible D gene (6 bases). V lost 9 bases and J 3 bases, leaving 14 bases between the germline ends. The length of the CDR3 is 13 residues. The germline V gene has CDR1 KGHDR and CDR2 SFDVKD. CDR3 residues: CATEDRSSYEQYF. In nucleotides, the CDR3 is TGTGCCACCGAGGACAGATCGAGCTACGAGCAGTACTTC.